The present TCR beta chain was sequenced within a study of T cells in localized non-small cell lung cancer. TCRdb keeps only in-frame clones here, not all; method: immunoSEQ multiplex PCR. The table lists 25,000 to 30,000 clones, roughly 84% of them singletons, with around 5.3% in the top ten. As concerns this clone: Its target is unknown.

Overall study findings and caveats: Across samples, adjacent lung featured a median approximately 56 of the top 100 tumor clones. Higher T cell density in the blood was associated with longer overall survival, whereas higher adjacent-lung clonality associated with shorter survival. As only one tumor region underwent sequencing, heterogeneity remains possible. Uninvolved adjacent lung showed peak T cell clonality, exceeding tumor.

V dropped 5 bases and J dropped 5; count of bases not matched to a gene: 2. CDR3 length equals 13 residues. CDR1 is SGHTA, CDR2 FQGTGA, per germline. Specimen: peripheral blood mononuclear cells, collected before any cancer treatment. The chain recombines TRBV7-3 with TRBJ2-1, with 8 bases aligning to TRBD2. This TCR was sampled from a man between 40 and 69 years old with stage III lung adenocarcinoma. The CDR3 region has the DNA TGTGCCAGCAGCCCAGCGGGAGACAATGAGCAGTTCTTC. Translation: CASSPAGDNEQFF.